Listed below are T cell receptor beta chains from one sample, sequenced in a study of OX40 agonist ivuxolimab in advanced cancers. Assay used: immunoSEQ multiplex PCR; TCRdb lists only in-frame clones, some missing. The sample contains 30,000 to 40,000 clones, 80% to 95% of which appear only once. This material consisted of CD4+ or CD8+ T cells sorted from blood, taken in a trial of the OX40 agonist ivuxolimab. The receptor set was obtained from an adult with an advanced solid tumor such as melanoma, head and neck, liver or kidney cancer. CDR3s include the opening cysteine and the closing phenylalanine or tryptophan. The order of the fields is D gene, CDR3 length, V gene, J gene, clone size, CDR3 protein, CDR3 DNA. A D gene is named only where the DNA matches it firmly. The size field is filled for only some rows; it gives once, few, many or a size class.

d_gene: TRBD2
len: 16
v_gene: TRBV28
j_gene: TRBJ2-3
abundance: -
CDR3aa: CASGALAGGPTDTQYF
CDR3nt: TGTGCCAGCGGAGCCCTAGCGGGAGGTCCCACAGATACGCAGTATTTT

d_gene: TRBD2
len: 15
v_gene: TRBV7-2
j_gene: TRBJ2-5
abundance: -
CDR3aa: CASSSLPLAEETQYF
CDR3nt: TGTGCCAGCAGCTCCCTCCCCCTAGCGGAAGAGACCCAGTACTTC

d_gene: -
len: 12
v_gene: TRBV10-3
j_gene: TRBJ1-5
abundance: -
CDR3aa: CAISQTNQPQHF
CDR3nt: TGTGCCATCAGCCAGACAAATCAGCCCCAGCATTTT

d_gene: -
len: 16
v_gene: TRBV19
j_gene: TRBJ1-5
abundance: once
CDR3aa: CASSIVDGWSNQPQHF
CDR3nt: TGTGCCAGTAGTATAGTGGATGGGTGGAGCAATCAGCCCCAGCATTTT

d_gene: TRBD1
len: 21
v_gene: TRBV9
j_gene: TRBJ2-6
abundance: -
CDR3aa: CASSTRPTPGQGPSGANVLTF
CDR3nt: TGTGCCAGCAGCACCCGACCCACTCCGGGACAGGGTCCCTCTGGGGCCAACGTCCTGACTTTC

d_gene: -
len: 13
v_gene: TRBV19
j_gene: TRBJ2-5
abundance: -
CDR3aa: CASSQTGAETQYF
CDR3nt: TGTGCCAGTAGTCAAACGGGGGCAGAGACCCAGTACTTC

d_gene: -
len: 16
v_gene: TRBV5-4
j_gene: TRBJ2-1
abundance: -
CDR3aa: CASSSILQAAYNEQFF
CDR3nt: TGTGCCAGCAGCTCTATACTACAGGCGGCCTACAATGAGCAGTTCTTC

d_gene: -
len: 12
v_gene: TRBV10-2
j_gene: TRBJ1-2
abundance: -
CDR3aa: CASSEGGYGYTF
CDR3nt: TGCGCCAGCAGTGAGGGCGGGTATGGCTACACCTTC

d_gene: -
len: 13
v_gene: TRBV19
j_gene: TRBJ2-5
abundance: -
CDR3aa: CASSISAIETQYF
CDR3nt: TGTGCCAGTAGTATTTCAGCGATAGAGACCCAGTACTTC

d_gene: TRBD1
len: 15
v_gene: TRBV28
j_gene: TRBJ1-2
abundance: -
CDR3aa: CASSFSTGDVYGYTF
CDR3nt: TGTGCCAGCAGTTTCTCGACAGGGGACGTCTATGGCTACACCTTC

d_gene: -
len: 14
v_gene: TRBV9
j_gene: TRBJ2-2
abundance: few
CDR3aa: CASSEGGSTGELFF
CDR3nt: TGTGCCAGCAGCGAAGGGGGATCCACCGGGGAGCTGTTTTTT

d_gene: -
len: 16
v_gene: TRBV19
j_gene: TRBJ1-5
abundance: once
CDR3aa: CASSGHLSGSNQPQHF
CDR3nt: TGTGCCAGTAGTGGCCATCTGAGCGGGAGCAATCAGCCCCAGCATTTT

d_gene: TRBD1
len: 14
v_gene: TRBV6-1
j_gene: TRBJ1-1
abundance: -
CDR3aa: CASSEARMTGRAFF
CDR3nt: TGTGCCAGCAGTGAAGCGCGTATGACAGGGAGAGCTTTCTTT

d_gene: -
len: 13
v_gene: TRBV4-3
j_gene: TRBJ2-1
abundance: once
CDR3aa: CASSPIVRQTKFF
CDR3nt: TGCGCCAGCAGCCCGATTGTGAGACAGACAAAGTTCTTC

d_gene: -
len: 12
v_gene: TRBV28
j_gene: TRBJ2-1
abundance: -
CDR3aa: CASSLYASEQFF
CDR3nt: TGTGCCAGCAGTTTATATGCAAGTGAGCAGTTCTTC

d_gene: TRBD1
len: 15
v_gene: TRBV7-9
j_gene: TRBJ2-5
abundance: -
CDR3aa: CASSLDTGGLETQYF
CDR3nt: TGTGCCAGCAGCTTAGATACAGGGGGGTTGGAGACCCAGTACTTC

d_gene: TRBD1
len: 17
v_gene: TRBV7-9
j_gene: TRBJ2-7
abundance: -
CDR3aa: CASSLGLGWDRAYEQYF
CDR3nt: TGTGCCAGCAGCTTAGGACTCGGTTGGGACAGGGCCTACGAGCAGTACTTC

d_gene: -
len: 15
v_gene: TRBV6-6
j_gene: TRBJ2-7
abundance: -
CDR3aa: CASSPPYGGANEQYF
CDR3nt: TGTGCCAGCAGTCCCCCTTATGGAGGGGCCAACGAGCAGTACTTC

d_gene: -
len: 16
v_gene: TRBV7-8
j_gene: TRBJ1-3
abundance: -
CDR3aa: CASSGTGLLSGNTIYF
CDR3nt: TGTGCCAGCAGTGGAACGGGACTCCTCTCTGGAAACACCATATATTTT

d_gene: TRBD2
len: 17
v_gene: TRBV6-1
j_gene: TRBJ2-1
abundance: -
CDR3aa: CASSEAHGSGIWDEQFF
CDR3nt: TGTGCCAGCAGTGAAGCGCATGGTAGCGGGATCTGGGATGAGCAGTTCTTC

d_gene: TRBD1
len: 14
v_gene: TRBV6-1
j_gene: TRBJ1-4
abundance: -
CDR3aa: CASSAGQGGEKLFF
CDR3nt: TGTGCCAGCAGTGCGGGACAGGGGGGGGAAAAACTGTTTTTT

d_gene: TRBD1
len: 16
v_gene: TRBV18
j_gene: TRBJ2-5
abundance: -
CDR3aa: CASSSSGRTGAETQYF
CDR3nt: TGTGCCAGCTCAAGCTCCGGACGGACAGGGGCTGAGACCCAGTACTTC

d_gene: -
len: 15
v_gene: TRBV6-6
j_gene: TRBJ1-2
abundance: -
CDR3aa: CASSYGQGRNYGYTF
CDR3nt: TGTGCCAGCAGTTATGGTCAGGGGAGGAACTATGGCTACACCTTC

d_gene: TRBD1
len: 14
v_gene: TRBV19
j_gene: TRBJ1-2
abundance: -
CDR3aa: CASSPGQSIYGYTF
CDR3nt: TGTGCCAGTAGTCCGGGACAGTCAATTTATGGCTACACCTTC

d_gene: -
len: 13
v_gene: TRBV28
j_gene: TRBJ1-2
abundance: -
CDR3aa: CASSLGQGGGYTF
CDR3nt: TGTGCCAGCAGTTTAGGGCAGGGAGGTGGCTACACCTTC

d_gene: -
len: 13
v_gene: TRBV28
j_gene: TRBJ1-2
abundance: -
CDR3aa: CASSFELNYGYTF
CDR3nt: TGTGCCAGCAGTTTTGAACTTAACTATGGCTACACCTTC

d_gene: TRBD2
len: 14
v_gene: TRBV5-4
j_gene: TRBJ2-3
abundance: once
CDR3aa: CASSTGLAGDTQYF
CDR3nt: TGTGCCAGCAGCACGGGACTAGCGGGGGATACGCAGTATTTT

d_gene: TRBD2
len: 16
v_gene: TRBV19
j_gene: TRBJ2-3
abundance: once
CDR3aa: CASSIQTSGFTDTQYF
CDR3nt: TGTGCCAGTAGTATACAGACTAGCGGATTCACAGATACGCAGTATTTT

d_gene: -
len: 12
v_gene: TRBV30
j_gene: TRBJ1-1
abundance: -
CDR3aa: CAWSVYGLEAFF
CDR3nt: TGTGCCTGGAGTGTGTACGGTCTTGAAGCTTTCTTT

d_gene: -
len: 16
v_gene: TRBV11-2
j_gene: TRBJ2-4
abundance: once
CDR3aa: CASSLPGQVAKNIQYF
CDR3nt: TGTGCCAGCAGCTTACCGGGACAAGTAGCCAAAAACATTCAGTACTTC

d_gene: -
len: 14
v_gene: TRBV5-1
j_gene: TRBJ1-4
abundance: -
CDR3aa: CASSLRGSDEKLFF
CDR3nt: TGCGCCAGCAGCTTGCGGGGGTCGGATGAAAAACTGTTTTTT

d_gene: -
len: 13
v_gene: TRBV19
j_gene: TRBJ1-1
abundance: -
CDR3aa: CASNQVGLPEAFF
CDR3nt: TGTGCCAGTAACCAAGTGGGTCTCCCTGAAGCTTTCTTT

d_gene: -
len: 15
v_gene: TRBV4-2
j_gene: TRBJ2-1
abundance: -
CDR3aa: CASSQDNYRGNEQFF
CDR3nt: TGTGCCAGCAGCCAAGATAATTATAGGGGAAATGAGCAGTTCTTC

d_gene: TRBD2
len: 14
v_gene: TRBV7-9
j_gene: TRBJ2-7
abundance: -
CDR3aa: CASREGGPSYEQYF
CDR3nt: TGTGCCAGCAGAGAGGGAGGGCCCTCCTACGAGCAGTACTTC

d_gene: TRBD1
len: 14
v_gene: TRBV29-1
j_gene: TRBJ2-5
abundance: -
CDR3aa: CSARQGSSGETQYF
CDR3nt: TGCAGCGCACGACAGGGGAGCTCTGGAGAGACCCAGTACTTC

d_gene: -
len: 15
v_gene: TRBV5-1
j_gene: TRBJ1-1
abundance: -
CDR3aa: CASSLRVRGQTEAFF
CDR3nt: TGCGCCAGCAGCTTAAGGGTAAGGGGACAAACTGAAGCTTTCTTT

d_gene: -
len: 14
v_gene: TRBV5-4
j_gene: TRBJ2-7
abundance: -
CDR3aa: CASSEGGARVEQYF
CDR3nt: TGTGCCAGCAGTGAGGGGGGGGCCCGAGTGGAGCAGTACTTC

d_gene: -
len: 14
v_gene: TRBV30
j_gene: TRBJ2-2
abundance: -
CDR3aa: CAWSVLLGSGELFF
CDR3nt: TGTGCCTGGAGTGTACTTTTGGGGTCCGGGGAGCTGTTTTTT

d_gene: TRBD1
len: 15
v_gene: TRBV9
j_gene: TRBJ1-2
abundance: -
CDR3aa: CASSSQGGPGYGYTF
CDR3nt: TGTGCCAGCAGCTCTCAGGGGGGGCCTGGCTATGGCTACACCTTC

d_gene: TRBD2
len: 16
v_gene: TRBV5-1
j_gene: TRBJ2-1
abundance: -
CDR3aa: CASSPVTSGNYNEQFF
CDR3nt: TGCGCCAGCAGCCCCGTAACTAGCGGGAATTACAATGAGCAGTTCTTC

d_gene: TRBD1
len: 17
v_gene: TRBV2
j_gene: TRBJ2-1
abundance: -
CDR3aa: CASRRSGPGQGYNEQFF
CDR3nt: TGTGCCAGCCGCCGGTCAGGGCCGGGACAGGGCTACAATGAGCAGTTCTTC

d_gene: -
len: 14
v_gene: TRBV5-1
j_gene: TRBJ1-1
abundance: -
CDR3aa: CASSLGSGNTEAFF
CDR3nt: TGCGCCAGCAGCTTGGGGTCGGGGAACACTGAAGCTTTCTTT

d_gene: -
len: 13
v_gene: TRBV2
j_gene: TRBJ1-1
abundance: -
CDR3aa: CASNPFGNTEAFF
CDR3nt: TGTGCCAGCAATCCCTTTGGGAACACTGAAGCTTTCTTT

d_gene: TRBD2
len: 13
v_gene: TRBV30
j_gene: TRBJ2-7
abundance: -
CDR3aa: CAWTVSGGSEQYF
CDR3nt: TGTGCCTGGACCGTGAGCGGGGGCAGCGAGCAGTACTTC

d_gene: -
len: 15
v_gene: TRBV5-6
j_gene: TRBJ2-5
abundance: -
CDR3aa: CASSFLNSFQETQYF
CDR3nt: TGTGCCAGCAGCTTTTTGAACAGTTTCCAAGAGACCCAGTACTTC

d_gene: -
len: 14
v_gene: TRBV7-8
j_gene: TRBJ2-1
abundance: -
CDR3aa: CASSTSEGYNEQFF
CDR3nt: TGTGCCAGCAGCACCTCGGAGGGGTACAATGAGCAGTTCTTC

d_gene: -
len: 14
v_gene: TRBV5-4
j_gene: TRBJ2-3
abundance: once
CDR3aa: CASSLQGERDTQYF
CDR3nt: TGTGCCAGCAGCTTACAGGGTGAGCGAGATACGCAGTATTTT

d_gene: -
len: 15
v_gene: TRBV18
j_gene: TRBJ1-2
abundance: -
CDR3aa: CASSPPGQGMDGYTF
CDR3nt: TGTGCCAGCTCACCACCGGGTCAGGGGATGGATGGCTACACCTTC

d_gene: -
len: 14
v_gene: TRBV10-1
j_gene: TRBJ2-1
abundance: -
CDR3aa: CASGRDSDYNEQFF
CDR3nt: TGCGCCAGCGGCCGGGACTCTGACTACAATGAGCAGTTCTTC

d_gene: TRBD1
len: 15
v_gene: TRBV6-5
j_gene: TRBJ2-1
abundance: -
CDR3aa: CASSLDRAPYNEQFF
CDR3nt: TGTGCCAGCAGCCTCGACAGGGCACCCTACAATGAGCAGTTCTTC

d_gene: TRBD1
len: 16
v_gene: TRBV2
j_gene: TRBJ1-3
abundance: -
CDR3aa: CASSGQGALLGNTIYF
CDR3nt: TGTGCCAGCAGTGGACAGGGGGCTCTTCTCGGAAACACCATATATTTT

d_gene: TRBD2
len: 16
v_gene: TRBV7-2
j_gene: TRBJ2-5
abundance: -
CDR3aa: CASSLGPSGAQETQYF
CDR3nt: TGTGCCAGCAGCTTAGGCCCTAGCGGGGCTCAAGAGACCCAGTACTTC

d_gene: TRBD1
len: 14
v_gene: TRBV18
j_gene: TRBJ1-2
abundance: -
CDR3aa: CASSPGQGVGGYTF
CDR3nt: TGTGCCAGCTCACCGGGACAGGGAGTTGGTGGCTACACCTTC

d_gene: -
len: 12
v_gene: TRBV4-3
j_gene: TRBJ1-5
abundance: -
CDR3aa: CASSQDAGPPHF
CDR3nt: TGCGCCAGCAGCCAAGATGCGGGGCCACCGCATTTT

d_gene: -
len: 14
v_gene: TRBV21-1
j_gene: TRBJ2-7
abundance: once
CDR3aa: CASSKVLGGDEQYF
CDR3nt: TGTGCCAGCAGCAAAGTGCTAGGTGGAGACGAGCAGTACTTC